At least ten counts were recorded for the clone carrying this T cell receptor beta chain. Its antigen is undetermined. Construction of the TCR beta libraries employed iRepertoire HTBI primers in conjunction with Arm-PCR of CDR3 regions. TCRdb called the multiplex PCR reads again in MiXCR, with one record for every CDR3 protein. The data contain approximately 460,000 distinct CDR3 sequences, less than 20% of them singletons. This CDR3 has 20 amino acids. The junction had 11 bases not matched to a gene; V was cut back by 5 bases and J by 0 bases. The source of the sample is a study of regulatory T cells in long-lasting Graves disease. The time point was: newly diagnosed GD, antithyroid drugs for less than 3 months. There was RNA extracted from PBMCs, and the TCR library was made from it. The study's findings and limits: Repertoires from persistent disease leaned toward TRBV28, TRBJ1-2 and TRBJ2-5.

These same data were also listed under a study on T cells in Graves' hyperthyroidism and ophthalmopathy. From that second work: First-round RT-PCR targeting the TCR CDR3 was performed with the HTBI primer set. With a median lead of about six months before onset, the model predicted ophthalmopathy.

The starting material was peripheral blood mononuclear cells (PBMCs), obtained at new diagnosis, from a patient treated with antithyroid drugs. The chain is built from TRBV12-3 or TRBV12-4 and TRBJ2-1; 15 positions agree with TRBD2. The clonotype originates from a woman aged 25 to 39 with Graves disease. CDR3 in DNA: TGTGCCAGCAGTGAAGTTCGGGGACTAGCGGGAGGCAGCTCCTACAATGAGCAGTTCTTC. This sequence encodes CASSEVRGLAGGSSYNEQFF.